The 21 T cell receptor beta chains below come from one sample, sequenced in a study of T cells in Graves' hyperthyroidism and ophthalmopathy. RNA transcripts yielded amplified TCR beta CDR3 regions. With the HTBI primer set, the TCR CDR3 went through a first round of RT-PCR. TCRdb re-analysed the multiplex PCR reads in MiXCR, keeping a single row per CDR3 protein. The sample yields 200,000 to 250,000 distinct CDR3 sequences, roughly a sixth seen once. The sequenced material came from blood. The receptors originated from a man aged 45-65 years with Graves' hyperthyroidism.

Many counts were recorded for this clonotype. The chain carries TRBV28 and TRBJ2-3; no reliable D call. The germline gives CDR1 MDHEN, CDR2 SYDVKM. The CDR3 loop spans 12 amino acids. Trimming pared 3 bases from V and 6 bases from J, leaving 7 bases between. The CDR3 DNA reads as TGTGCCAGCAGTTTTCGGATGGATACGCAGTATTTT. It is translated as CASSFRMDTQYF. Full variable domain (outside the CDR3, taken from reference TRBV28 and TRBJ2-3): DVKVTQSSRYLVKRTGEKVFLECVQDMDHENMFWYRQDPGLGLRLIYFSYDVKMKEKGDIPEGYSVSREKKERFSLILESASTNQTSMYLCASSFRMDTQYFGPGTRLTVL.

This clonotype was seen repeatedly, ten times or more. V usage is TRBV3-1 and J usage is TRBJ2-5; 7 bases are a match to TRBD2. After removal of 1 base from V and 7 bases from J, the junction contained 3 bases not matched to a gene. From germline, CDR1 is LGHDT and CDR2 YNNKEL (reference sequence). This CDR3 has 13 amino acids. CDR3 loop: CASSQGGEGTQYF. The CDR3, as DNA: TGTGCCAGCAGCCAAGGTGGGGAGGGGACCCAGTACTTC.

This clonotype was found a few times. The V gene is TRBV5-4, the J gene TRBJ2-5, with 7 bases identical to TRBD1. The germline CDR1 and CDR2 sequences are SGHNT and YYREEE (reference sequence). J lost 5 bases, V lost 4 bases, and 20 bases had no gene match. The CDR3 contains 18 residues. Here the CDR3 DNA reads TGTGCCAGCAGCCCGAACCCTCGACAGGGAATAGCCGGGGAGACCCAGTACTTC. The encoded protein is CASSPNPRQGIAGETQYF.

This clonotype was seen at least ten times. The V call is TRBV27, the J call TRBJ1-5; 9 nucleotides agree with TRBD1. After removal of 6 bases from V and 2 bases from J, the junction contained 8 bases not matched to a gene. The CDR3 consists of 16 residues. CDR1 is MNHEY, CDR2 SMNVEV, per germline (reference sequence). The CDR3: CASRTTGGGRNQPQHF. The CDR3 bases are TGTGCCAGCAGAACGACAGGGGGAGGTCGCAATCAGCCCCAGCATTTT.

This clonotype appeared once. CDR3 DNA sequence: TGTGCCAGCAGTTATGTATCCGGGGAGCTGTTTTTT. Translation: CASSYVSGELFF. This sequence joins TRBV6-9 and TRBJ2-2; D not certain. Trimming cost V 2 bases and J 6 bases, with 4 bases left between them. This CDR3 is built from 12 residues. Germline loops: CDR1 MNHGY, CDR2 SVAAGI.

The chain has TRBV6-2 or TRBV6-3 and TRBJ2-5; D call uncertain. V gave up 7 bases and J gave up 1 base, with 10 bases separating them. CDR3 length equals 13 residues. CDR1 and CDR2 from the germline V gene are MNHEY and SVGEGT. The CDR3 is CASKNWGQETQYF. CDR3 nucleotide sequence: TGTGCCAGCAAGAATTGGGGCCAAGAGACCCAGTACTTC.

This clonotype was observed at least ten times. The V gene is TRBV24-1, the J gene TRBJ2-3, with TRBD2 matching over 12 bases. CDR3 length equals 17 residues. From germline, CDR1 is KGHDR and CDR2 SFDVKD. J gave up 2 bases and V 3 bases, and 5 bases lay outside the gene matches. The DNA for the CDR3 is TGTGCCACCAGTGATGGCGCTAGCGGGAGGGCCACAGATACGCAGTATTTT. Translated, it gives CATSDGASGRATDTQYF.

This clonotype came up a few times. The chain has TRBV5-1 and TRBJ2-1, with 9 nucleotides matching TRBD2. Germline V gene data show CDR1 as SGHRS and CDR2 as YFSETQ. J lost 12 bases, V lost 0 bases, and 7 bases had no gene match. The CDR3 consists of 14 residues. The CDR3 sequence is CASSLEASGTGQFF. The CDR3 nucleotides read TGCGCCAGCAGCTTGGAGGCTAGCGGGACTGGGCAGTTCTTC. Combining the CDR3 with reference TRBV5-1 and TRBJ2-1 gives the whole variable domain KAGVTQTPRYLIKTRGQQVTLSCSPISGHRSVSWYQQTPGQGLQFLFEYFSETQRNKGNFPGRFSGRQFSNSRSEMNVSTLELGDSALYLCASSLEASGTGQFFGPGTRLTVL.

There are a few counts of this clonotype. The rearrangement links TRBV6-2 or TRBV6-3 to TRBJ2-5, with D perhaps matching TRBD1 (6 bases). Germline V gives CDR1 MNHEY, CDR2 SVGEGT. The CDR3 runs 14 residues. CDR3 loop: CTTKGVGYQETQYF. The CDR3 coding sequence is TGTACAACCAAGGGGGTGGGGTACCAAGAGACCCAGTACTTC.

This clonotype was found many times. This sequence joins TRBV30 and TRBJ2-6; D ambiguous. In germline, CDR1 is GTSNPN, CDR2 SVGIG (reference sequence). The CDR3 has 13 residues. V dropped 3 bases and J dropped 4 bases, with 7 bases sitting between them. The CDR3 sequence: CAWSQAGANVLTF. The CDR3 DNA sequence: TGTGCCTGGAGCCAGGCCGGGGCCAACGTCCTGACTTTC.

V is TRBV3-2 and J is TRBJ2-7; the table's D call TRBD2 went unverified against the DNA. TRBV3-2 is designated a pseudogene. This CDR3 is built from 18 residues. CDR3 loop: CASSQDPGTSGFTYEQYF. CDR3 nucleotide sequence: TGTGCCAGCAGCCAAGATCCTGGGACTAGCGGTTTTACCTACGAGCAGTACTTC.

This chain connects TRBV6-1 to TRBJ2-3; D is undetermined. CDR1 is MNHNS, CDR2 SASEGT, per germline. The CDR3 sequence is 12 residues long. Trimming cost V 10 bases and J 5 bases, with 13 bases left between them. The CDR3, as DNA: TGTGCCATTGGGTCGACACAAGATACGCAGTATTTT. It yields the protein CAIGSTQDTQYF.

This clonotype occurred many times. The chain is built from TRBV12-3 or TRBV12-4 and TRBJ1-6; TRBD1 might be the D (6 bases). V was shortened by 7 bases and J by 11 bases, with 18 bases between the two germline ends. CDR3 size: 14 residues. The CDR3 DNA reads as TGTGCCAGCACCCGGGACACCTTAGGGGCACCCCTCCACTTT. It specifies CASTRDTLGAPLHF.

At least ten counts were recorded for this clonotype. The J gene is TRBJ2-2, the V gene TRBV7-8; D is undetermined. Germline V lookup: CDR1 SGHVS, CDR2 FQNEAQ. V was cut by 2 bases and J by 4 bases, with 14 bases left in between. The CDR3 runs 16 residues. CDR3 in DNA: TGTGCCAGCAGCTTATATACGCAGCGCGGCACCGGGGAGCTGTTTTTT. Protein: CASSLYTQRGTGELFF.

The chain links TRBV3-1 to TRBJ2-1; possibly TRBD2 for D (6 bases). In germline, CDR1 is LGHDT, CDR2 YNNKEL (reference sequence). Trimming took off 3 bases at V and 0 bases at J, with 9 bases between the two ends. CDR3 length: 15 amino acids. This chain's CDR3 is CASSQGLASYNEQFF. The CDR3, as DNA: TGTGCCAGCAGCCAGGGACTTGCCTCCTACAATGAGCAGTTCTTC.

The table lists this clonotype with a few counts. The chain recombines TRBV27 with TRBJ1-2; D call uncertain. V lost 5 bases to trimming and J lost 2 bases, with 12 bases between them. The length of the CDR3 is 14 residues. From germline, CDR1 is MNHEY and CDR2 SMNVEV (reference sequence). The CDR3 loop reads CASSTSTDNYGYTF. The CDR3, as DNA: TGTGCCAGCAGTACCAGTACAGACAACTATGGCTACACCTTC.

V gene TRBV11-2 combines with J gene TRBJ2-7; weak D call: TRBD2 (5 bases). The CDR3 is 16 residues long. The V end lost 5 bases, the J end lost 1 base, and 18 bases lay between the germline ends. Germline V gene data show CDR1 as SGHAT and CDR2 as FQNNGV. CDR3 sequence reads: CASSPGPGFTSYEQYF. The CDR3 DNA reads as TGTGCCAGCAGCCCTGGGCCGGGGTTCACATCCTACGAGCAGTACTTC.

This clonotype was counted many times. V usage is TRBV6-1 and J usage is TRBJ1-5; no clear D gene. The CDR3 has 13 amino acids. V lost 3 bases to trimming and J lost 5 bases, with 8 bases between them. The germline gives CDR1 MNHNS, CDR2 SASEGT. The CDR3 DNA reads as TGTGCCAGCAGTGACAGTTTCTATCAGCCCCAGCATTTT. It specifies CASSDSFYQPQHF.

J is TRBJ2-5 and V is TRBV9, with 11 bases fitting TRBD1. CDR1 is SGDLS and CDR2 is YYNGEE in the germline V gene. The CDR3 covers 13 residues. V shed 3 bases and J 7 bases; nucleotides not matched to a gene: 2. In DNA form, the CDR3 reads TGTGCCAGCAGCGAGGGACAGGGGGGGACCCAGTACTTC. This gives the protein CASSEGQGGTQYF. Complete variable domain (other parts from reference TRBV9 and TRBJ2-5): DSGVTQTPKHLITATGQRVTLRCSPRSGDLSVYWYQQSLDQGLQFLIQYYNGEERAKGNILERFSAQQFPDLHSELNLSSLELGDSALYFCASSEGQGGTQYFGPGTRLLVL.

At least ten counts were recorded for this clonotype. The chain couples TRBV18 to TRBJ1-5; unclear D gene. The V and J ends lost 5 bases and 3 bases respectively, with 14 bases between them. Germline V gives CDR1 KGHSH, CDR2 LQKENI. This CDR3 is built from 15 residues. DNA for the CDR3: TGTGCCAGCTCAGCCGAGGCTTCCGCCAATCAGCCCCAGCATTTT. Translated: CASSAEASANQPQHF.

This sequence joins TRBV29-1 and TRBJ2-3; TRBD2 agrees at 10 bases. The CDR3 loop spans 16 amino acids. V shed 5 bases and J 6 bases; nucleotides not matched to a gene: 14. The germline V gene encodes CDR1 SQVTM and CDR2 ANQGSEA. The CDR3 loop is CSVRGVASGSGDTQYF. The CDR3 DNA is TGCAGCGTTAGGGGGGTAGCTAGCGGGAGTGGTGATACGCAGTATTTT.